Sequencing of this T cell receptor beta chain was carried out in a study of shared clonotypes between healthy human individuals. Findings and caveats of the study: It was anticipated that sequencing depth would influence how many clonotypes donors shared.

Across several immunoSEQ plates, the genomic DNA of each subset was split evenly. TCRdb's copy holds only in-frame clones and misses some; the assay was immunoSEQ multiplex PCR. There are approximately 470,000 clones in the sample; 81% occur only once, and roughly an eighth lies in the top ten. V gave up 6 bases and J gave up 9 bases, with 15 bases separating them. Germline V lookup: CDR1 MNHNS, CDR2 SASEGT. This CDR3 spans 13 amino acids. This clone was detected once. The target antigen is unknown. The clonotype comes from a woman aged 40 to 50 in good health. Some clones in this sample may be carry-over from other donors' samples. This chain uses TRBV6-1 with TRBJ1-5; possible D gene TRBD1, 5 bases. The sequencing input was PBMCs. The CDR3 sequence: CASSVGGESPQHF. As DNA, the CDR3 is TGTGCCAGCAGCGTGGGGGGGGAATCGCCCCAGCATTTT.